One and the same sample provided the 32 T cell receptor beta chains below, sequenced in a study of tumor and adjacent non-tumor tissue in lung cancer. TCRbeta libraries were built with three rounds of nested PCR, modified from ARM-PCR. In TCRdb, the multiplex PCR reads were re-called with MiXCR into one record per CDR3 protein. The sample contains 200,000 to 250,000 distinct CDR3 sequences, around 71% of which appear only once. No cell sorting was done before RNA was extracted from the tissue. The specimen was lung tumor tissue. Receptors originate from a man aged 55-75 years with non-small cell lung cancer.

Concerning this clonotype itself: A read error may account for a junction end that differs from germline. The chain uses TRBV11-2 and TRBJ1-1; no firm D call. The CDR3 sequence is 13 residues long. Germline V gene sequence: CDR1 SGHAT, CDR2 FQNNGV. The DNA for the CDR3 is TGTGTCAGCAGCACACAGAGAAACACTGAAGCTTCCTTT. It translates to CVSSTQRNTEASF.

As to this clonotype: A much larger clone differs from this one at a single base, so this may be a read error. The gene calls are TRBV20-1 and TRBJ2-3; tentatively, D is TRBD2 (5 bases). The length of the CDR3 is 13 residues. Germline V gene sequence: CDR1 DFQATT, CDR2 SNEGSKA (reference sequence). The CDR3 DNA is TGCAGTACTAGTAGGCGACTCACAGATACGCAGTATTTT. Protein: CSTSRRLTDTQYF.

The chain combines TRBV11-3 with TRBJ2-7; TRBD1 matches 9 bases. Per the germline V gene, CDR1 is SGHNT and CDR2 is YENEEA. The CDR3 loop spans 17 amino acids. CDR3 nucleotide sequence: TGTTCCAACAGCTTAGGTGTAGGGACAGGGTGGAGCTACGAGCAGTACTTC. Protein sequence: CSNSLGVGTGWSYEQYF.

This clonotype was counted between two and nine times. This chain connects TRBV5-1 to TRBJ2-5, with D hard to call. The V end lost 0 bases, the J end lost 1 base, and 4 bases lay between the germline ends. Germline values: CDR1 SGHRS, CDR2 YFSETQ. The CDR3 is 13 residues long. In nucleotides, the CDR3 is TGCGCCAGCAGCTTGGGCAGCCAAGAGACCCAGTACTTC. The encoded protein is CASSLGSQETQYF.

This clonotype has a handful of counts. A read error is possible here, since a much larger clone lies one base away. The rearrangement joins TRBV20-1 to TRBJ2-7; D is undetermined. Germline V gene data show CDR1 as DFQATT and CDR2 as SNEGSKA (reference sequence). The CDR3 consists of 12 residues. CDR3 residues: CSVRDNEGKQYF. CDR3 nucleotide sequence: TGCAGTGTTAGAGATAATGAAGGAAAGCAGTACTTC.

A note on this clonotype: A read error may be the cause here, since a much bigger clone is one base away. J is TRBJ2-2 and V is TRBV4-3; 8 nucleotides line up with TRBD2. The germline CDR1 and CDR2 sequences are LGHNA and YSLEER. This CDR3 is 16 amino acids long. The V segment lost 8 bases and the J segment 5 bases; nucleotides outside the gene matches: 13. The CDR3 is CASPPGGGLPTGELFF. The CDR3 DNA is TGCGCCAGCCCGCCGGGGGGGGGACTACCAACCGGGGAGCTGTTTTTT.

CDR3 in DNA: TGTGCCAGCAGCTTGGTGAGGGTAGGTGGAGATACGCAGTATTTT. The encoded protein is CASSLVRVGGDTQYF. V usage is TRBV11-3 and J usage is TRBJ2-3, with D possibly matching TRBD2 (5 bases). CDR3 length: 15 residues. Germline V gives CDR1 SGHNT, CDR2 YENEEA. Trimming removed 3 bases from V and 5 bases from J, with 15 bases in between.

This clonotype was counted only a few times. J is TRBJ1-6 and V is TRBV20-1; perhaps TRBD1 as D (6 bases). The CDR3 is made up of 16 amino acids. Germline CDR1 reads DFQATT; CDR2 reads SNEGSKA (reference sequence). The ends were cut back, 4 bases at V and 6 bases at J, with 19 bases in the middle. DNA for the CDR3: TGCAGTGCTAAAACCCCGGGTCCCAGGGGTAATTCACCCCTCCACTTT. It translates to CSAKTPGPRGNSPLHF.

About this clonotype itself: Germline and junction disagree at one end, which may indicate a read error. The rearrangement uses TRBV4-3 and TRBJ1-1; no reliable D call. The CDR3 length is 17 residues. Germline V gives CDR1 LGHNA, CDR2 YSLEER. In nucleotides, the CDR3 is TGCGCCAGCATCCAAGACGTTACGGGCAGTTCGGGCACTGAAGTTTTCTTT. Protein product: CASIQDVTGSSGTEVFF.

The chain has TRBV28 and TRBJ2-1; 9 bases are a match to TRBD1. CDR1 and CDR2 from the germline V gene are MDHEN and SYDVKM. This CDR3 has 16 residues. The V segment lost 7 bases and the J segment 10 bases; nucleotides outside the gene matches: 17. Here the CDR3 DNA reads TGTGCCAGCACCAGACTTCCGGGACAGGGTGTTCACGAGCAGTTCTTC. This gives the protein CASTRLPGQGVHEQFF. Complete variable domain (other parts from reference TRBV28 and TRBJ2-1): DVKVTQSSRYLVKRTGEKVFLECVQDMDHENMFWYRQDPGLGLRLIYFSYDVKMKEKGDIPEGYSVSREKKERFSLILESASTNQTSMYLCASTRLPGQGVHEQFFGPGTRLTVL.

This clonotype has ten or more counts. This chain connects TRBV28 to TRBJ2-5; maybe TRBD2 (6 bases). The CDR3 is 12 residues long. V was trimmed by 3 bases and J by 10 bases, leaving 12 bases between them. Germline V gives CDR1 MDHEN, CDR2 SYDVKM. The CDR3, as DNA: TGTGCCAGCAGTTTGGTACGGGGAGGCCAGTACTTC. Protein: CASSLVRGGQYF.

A remark on this clonotype: Germline and junction disagree at one end, which may indicate a read error. The chain has TRBV6-6 and TRBJ2-3; 8 bases are shared with TRBD1. The germline V gene encodes CDR1 MNHNY and CDR2 SVGAGI (reference sequence). This CDR3 contains 15 residues. The DNA for the CDR3 is TGTGCCAGCAGCCGACAGGGGTCTAGCACAGATACGCGGTATTTT. It encodes CASSRQGSSTDTRYF.

The count of this clonotype is one. The V and J genes are TRBV7-8 and TRBJ2-1, with 8 bases aligning to TRBD2. The V gene's germline CDR1 is SGHVS and CDR2 FQNEAQ. This CDR3 contains 17 residues. V lost 1 base, J lost 8 bases, and 13 bases stayed unmatched. For the CDR3, the DNA is TGTGCCAGCAGCTTAGTGGCTAGCGGGTCCCTCTCCTATGAGCAGTTCTTC. This translates into CASSLVASGSLSYEQFF.

As for this clonotype: At one end the junction does not follow the germline gene, possibly because of a read error. This chain connects TRBV11-1 to TRBJ1-1, with 7 bases fitting TRBD1. The CDR3 contains 18 residues. Germline CDR1 reads SGHAT; CDR2 reads FQDESV (reference sequence). CDR3 sequence: CANSLRALPQGKNTEAFF. The CDR3 bases are TGCGCCAACAGCTTACGGGCCCTACCACAGGGGAAAAACACTGAAGCTTTCTTT. The whole variable domain, filled in from reference TRBV11-1 and TRBJ1-1, reads EAEVAQSPRYKITEKSQAVAFWCDPISGHATLYWYRQILGQGPELLVQFQDESVVDDSQLPKDRFSAERLKGVDSTLKIQPAELGDSAMYLCANSLRALPQGKNTEAFFGQGTRLTVV.

With regard to this clonotype: This may stem from a read error, because a much larger clone lies one nucleotide away. The conserved closing phenylalanine or tryptophan is absent in this CDR3, likely reflecting a read error. The chain couples TRBV6-1 to TRBJ1-2, with 9 positions matching TRBD1. CDR1 MNHNS and CDR2 SASEGT come from the germline V gene. J lost 2 bases, V lost 6 bases, and 4 bases had no gene match. The CDR3 length is 14 residues. CDR3 in amino acids: CASRRTGANYGYTS. The CDR3 DNA is TGTGCCAGCAGGAGGACAGGGGCCAACTATGGCTACACCTCC.

This clonotype was counted ten times or more. This chain uses TRBV6-2 or TRBV6-3 with TRBJ1-3; D remains unclear. V shed 2 bases and J shed 0 bases, with 11 bases lying between them. Germline V gene sequence: CDR1 MNHEY, CDR2 SVGEGT. The CDR3 runs 16 residues. The CDR3 protein is CASSYAPLISGNTIYF. The CDR3 nucleotides are TGTGCCAGCAGTTACGCGCCACTAATCTCTGGAAACACCATATATTTT.

A word on this clonotype: The conserved closing phenylalanine or tryptophan is absent in this CDR3, likely reflecting a read error. The chain employs TRBV11-2 and TRBJ2-5; D unresolved. The germline gives CDR1 SGHAT, CDR2 FQNNGV. This CDR3 has 14 amino acids. In DNA form, the CDR3 reads TGTGCCACCAGCTTAATTGGCTACCAAGAGACCCAGTACTCA. It yields the protein CATSLIGYQETQYS.

This clonotype was seen only once. With a much larger clone just one base away, this may be a read error. The rearrangement uses TRBV20-1 and TRBJ2-3; possible D gene TRBD1, 5 bases. This CDR3 is built from 16 residues. Germline V gene sequence: CDR1 DFQATT, CDR2 SNEGSKA (reference sequence). V lost 3 bases to trimming and J lost 2 bases, with 18 bases between them. CDR3 coding DNA: TGCAGTGCTAGTCAGACCCCCAGGGAAGTCACAGATACGCAGTATTTT. It translates to CSASQTPREVTDTQYF.

This chain links TRBV28 with TRBJ1-1, with TRBD1 identical over 10 bases. CDR3 length: 14 residues. CDR1 MDHEN and CDR2 SYDVKM come from the germline V gene. J gave up 4 bases and V 3 bases, and 2 bases lay outside the gene matches. CDR3 nucleotide sequence: TGTGCCAGCAGTTTGACAGGGGGCATCACTGAAGCTTTCTTT. Its translation: CASSLTGGITEAFF.

V usage is TRBV11-2 and J usage is TRBJ2-7; TRBD1 matches 8 bases. The germline V gene encodes CDR1 SGHAT and CDR2 FQNNGV. The CDR3 extends over 15 amino acids. The CDR3 protein is CVNSLGSGGGHEQYF. Here the CDR3 DNA reads TGTGTCAACAGCCTAGGTTCAGGGGGCGGGCACGAGCAGTACTTC.

Concerning this clonotype: The final CDR3 position lacks the conserved phenylalanine or tryptophan, pointing to a likely read error. The genes are TRBV6-5 and TRBJ2-1; D ambiguous. V was shortened by 9 bases and J by 7 bases, with 16 bases between the two germline ends. The CDR3 spans 13 residues. The germline CDR1 and CDR2 sequences are MNHEY and SVGAGI. The CDR3 sequence is CASSLPIGNEQFS. CDR3 nucleotides: TGTGCCAGTAGCTTGCCTATCGGTAATGAGCAGTTCTCC.

Turning to this clonotype: It is likely a read error, because the conserved phenylalanine at the end of the CDR3 is missing. The J gene is TRBJ1-1, the V gene TRBV13; D gene ambiguous. Germline V gene lookup returns CDR1 PRHDT and CDR2 FYEKMQ (reference sequence). The CDR3 is made up of 16 amino acids. The CDR3 nucleotides are TGTGCCAACAGCTCCAGCAGATTGGGGAGAGGGACTGAAGCTTTCTGT. This codes for CANSSSRLGRGTEAFC.

V gene TRBV6-2 or TRBV6-3 combines with J gene TRBJ2-4, with a weak D call TRBD2 (5 bases). The CDR3 spans 16 residues. V lost 7 bases, J lost 4 bases, and 20 bases lay in between. The germline gives CDR1 MNHEY, CDR2 SVGEGT. CDR3 DNA sequence: TGTGCCAGCAATGCTCGCGGACTGAGGGTGAAAAACATTCAGTACTTC. Translating it yields CASNARGLRVKNIQYF.

The V gene is TRBV6-5, the J gene TRBJ2-3, with TRBD1 matching 7 bases. The CDR3 spans 15 residues. Germline V CDR1 and CDR2: MNHEY, SVGAGI. The trim removed 6 bases at V and 8 bases at J, leaving 14 bases unmatched. DNA for the CDR3: TGTGCCAGCAGGCTTGTTCCGGGACAGTCCGGTACGCAGTATTTT. Translated: CASRLVPGQSGTQYF.

In regard to this clonotype: The junction and the germline gene differ at one end; a read error may be behind it. The genes are TRBV4-2 and TRBJ2-1; 11 nucleotides line up with TRBD2. Germline CDR1 LGHNA, CDR2 YNFKEQ. The CDR3 has 16 amino acids. This CDR3 is CASSQGTSGGGNEKFF. In DNA form, the CDR3 reads TGCGCCAGCAGCCAAGGAACTAGCGGGGGAGGCAATGAGAAGTTCTTC.

This clonotype was picked up a small number of times. The chain recombines TRBV23-1 with TRBJ1-1, with a weak D call TRBD1 (5 bases). TRBV23-1 is designated an ORF whose function remains uncertain. Trimming took 2 bases from V and 1 from J, leaving 17 bases between them. The CDR3 runs to 17 residues. CDR3 sequence reads: CASSQQGTNPQNTEAFF. CDR3 bases: TGCGCCAGCAGTCAACAGGGAACCAACCCGCAGAACACTGAAGCTTTCTTT.

With respect to this clonotype: Given the absence of the conserved phenylalanine or tryptophan at the CDR3 end, a read error is likely. This chain uses TRBV20-1 with TRBJ2-7; D possibly corresponds to TRBD1 (5 bases). CDR1 and CDR2 (germline): DFQATT, SNEGSKA (reference sequence). The CDR3 spans 14 residues. With 3 bases removed from V and 0 bases from J, the gap between germline ends came to 12 bases. The CDR3 is CSASNGHNSYEQYL. Written as DNA, the CDR3 is TGCAGTGCTAGTAATGGACACAACTCCTACGAGCAGTACTTA.

About this clonotype itself: The conserved final phenylalanine or tryptophan is absent from the CDR3, which likely points to a read error. The chain couples TRBV29-1 to TRBJ1-5, with TRBD1 matching 9 bases. V shed 7 bases, J shed 8 bases, and the junction held 15 bases outside the gene matches. The germline V gene encodes CDR1 SQVTM and CDR2 ANQGSEA. CDR3 length equals 15 residues. The CDR3 loop is CSAATGTGGAEPQHY. CDR3 nucleotide sequence: TGCAGCGCGGCAACCGGCACAGGGGGCGCGGAGCCCCAGCATTAT.

Comments on this clonotype: One junction end disagrees with the germline gene, perhaps due to a read error. This chain links TRBV4-3 with TRBJ2-1; possibly TRBD1 or TRBD2 for D (5 bases each). The CDR3 extends over 15 amino acids. Germline loops: CDR1 LGHNA, CDR2 YSLEER. The CDR3 loop reads CASSQDRRGVDEKFF. As DNA, the CDR3 is TGCGCCAGCAGCCAAGATCGGAGAGGGGTCGATGAGAAGTTCTTC.

Notes on this clonotype: A read error may produce the germline difference seen at one junction end. The rearrangement joins TRBV29-1 to TRBJ1-2; D is perhaps TRBD1 (6 bases). CDR1 is SQVTM, CDR2 ANQGSEA, per germline. The CDR3 totals 14 residues. The CDR3 loop reads CSVEERAGASGYIF. CDR3 sequence (DNA): TGCAGCGTTGAAGAAAGGGCAGGGGCAAGCGGCTACATCTTC.

For this clonotype: A read error may explain this, as a much larger clone is one base away. The rearrangement uses TRBV20-1 and TRBJ2-3; 10 bases align to TRBD2. The length of the CDR3 is 14 residues. After removal of 4 bases from V and 1 base from J, the junction contained 2 bases not matched to a gene. Germline V gene data show CDR1 as DFQATT and CDR2 as SNEGSKA (reference sequence). The CDR3 sequence: CSANLAGGTDTQYF. CDR3 DNA sequence: TGCAGTGCTAACCTAGCGGGGGGCACAGATACGCAGTATTTT.

A few counts support this clonotype. The CDR3 DNA is TGTGCTAGTGGCTCGACAAACAATCAGCCCCAGCATTTT. This encodes CASGSTNNQPQHF. The rearrangement uses TRBV12-5 and TRBJ1-5; D unclear. This CDR3 is 13 amino acids long. Between the trimmed V and J ends, which lost 6 bases and 3 bases, there was a span of 9 bases. Germline values: CDR1 LGHNT, CDR2 FRNRAP.